This TCR beta chain was observed in a study of OX40 agonist ivuxolimab in advanced cancers. About the study: The dose-escalation cohort had hepatocellular carcinoma, melanoma, renal cell or head and neck cancer. From about 23 to 85 years was the age range, with a mean of roughly 64 years, and over 70% were male. Study-wide points: Expanded clones were, on average, more numerous in CD8+ T cells than in CD4+.

Assay used: immunoSEQ multiplex PCR; TCRdb lists only in-frame clones, some missing. The table includes nearly 60,000 clones, approximately 88% detected once. The CDR3 loop spans 13 amino acids. The germline V and J ends were trimmed by 5 bases and 0 bases, with 6 bases remaining between them. Germline CDR1 reads SGDLS; CDR2 reads YYNGEE. The count of this clone is one. Its target is not known. J is TRBJ2-1 and V is TRBV9; TRBD2 might be the D (5 bases). The material was CD4+ or CD8+ T cells sorted from blood, obtained in a trial of the OX40 agonist ivuxolimab. This clonotype originated in an adult with an advanced solid tumor such as melanoma, head and neck, liver or kidney cancer. CDR3 nucleotide sequence: TGTGCCAGCAGGGGGAGCTCCTACAATGAGCAGTTCTTC. Its protein product is CASRGSSYNEQFF.